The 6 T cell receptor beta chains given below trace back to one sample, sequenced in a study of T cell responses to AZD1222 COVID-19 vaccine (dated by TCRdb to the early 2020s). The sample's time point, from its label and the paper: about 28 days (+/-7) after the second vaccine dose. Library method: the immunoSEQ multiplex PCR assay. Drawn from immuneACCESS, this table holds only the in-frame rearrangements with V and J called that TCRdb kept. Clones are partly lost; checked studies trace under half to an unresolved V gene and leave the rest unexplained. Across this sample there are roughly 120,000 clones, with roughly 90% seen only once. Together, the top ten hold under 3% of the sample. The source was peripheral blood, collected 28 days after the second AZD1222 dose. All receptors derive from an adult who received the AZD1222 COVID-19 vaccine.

CDR3 amino acids: CASSLSGARGYTF. The CDR3 region has the DNA TGTGCCAGCAGTTTATCAGGGGCGCGTGGCTACACCTTC. This sequence joins TRBV27 and TRBJ1-2; D possibly corresponds to TRBD1 (5 bases). From germline, CDR1 is MNHEY and CDR2 SMNVEV (reference sequence). Trimming took 0 bases from V and 7 from J, leaving 9 bases between them. This CDR3 spans 13 amino acids.

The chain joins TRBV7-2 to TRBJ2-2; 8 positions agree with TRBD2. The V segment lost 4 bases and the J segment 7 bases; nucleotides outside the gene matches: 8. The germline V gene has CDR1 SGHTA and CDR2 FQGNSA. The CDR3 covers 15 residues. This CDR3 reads CASSSSGGQGGELFF. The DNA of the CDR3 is TGTGCCAGCAGCTCGAGCGGGGGCCAAGGCGGGGAGCTGTTTTTT.

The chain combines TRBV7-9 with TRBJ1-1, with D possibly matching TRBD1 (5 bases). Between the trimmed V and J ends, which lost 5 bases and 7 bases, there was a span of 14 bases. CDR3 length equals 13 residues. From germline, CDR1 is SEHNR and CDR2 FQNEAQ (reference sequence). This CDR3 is CASSLNSGGEAFF. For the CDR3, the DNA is TGTGCCAGCAGCCTTAATTCGGGGGGTGAAGCTTTCTTT.

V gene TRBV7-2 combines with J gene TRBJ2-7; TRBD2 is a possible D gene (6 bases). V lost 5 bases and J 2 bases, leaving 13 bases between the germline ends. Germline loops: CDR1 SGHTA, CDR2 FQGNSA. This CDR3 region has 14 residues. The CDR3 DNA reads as TGTGCCAGCAGCCCCTGGGACTCCCCCTACGAGCAGTACTTC. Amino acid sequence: CASSPWDSPYEQYF.

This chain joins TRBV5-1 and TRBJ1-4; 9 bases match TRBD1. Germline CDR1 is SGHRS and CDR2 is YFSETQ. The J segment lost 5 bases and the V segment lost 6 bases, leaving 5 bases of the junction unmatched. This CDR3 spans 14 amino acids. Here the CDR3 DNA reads TGCGCCAGCACCTACGGGACAGGGAATGAAAAACTGTTTTTT. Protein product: CASTYGTGNEKLFF. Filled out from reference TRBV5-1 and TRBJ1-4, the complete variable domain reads KAGVTQTPRYLIKTRGQQVTLSCSPISGHRSVSWYQQTPGQGLQFLFEYFSETQRNKGNFPGRFSGRQFSNSRSEMNVSTLELGDSALYLCASTYGTGNEKLFFGSGTQLSVL.

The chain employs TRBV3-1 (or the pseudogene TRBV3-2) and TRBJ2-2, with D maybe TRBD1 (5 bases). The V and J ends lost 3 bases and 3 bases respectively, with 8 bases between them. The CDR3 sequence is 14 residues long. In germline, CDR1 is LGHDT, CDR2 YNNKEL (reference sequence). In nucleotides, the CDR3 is TGTGCCAGCAGCCACAGGGCTCACACCGGGGAGCTGTTTTTT. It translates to CASSHRAHTGELFF.